Below, one T cell receptor (beta chain) is given with its context. Its antigen is not identified. This entry comes from a study of cytomegalovirus exposure and HLA in healthy donors. Study summary: Clustering assigned 70% to 85% of the roughly 400 genotyped donors to the Caucasian-associated ancestry cluster.

The PCR had 60 Vbeta and 13 Jbeta primers. Authors' analysis steps: The authors later counted 75 million to 90 million unique TCR beta chains, roughly 10 million of them shared. Profiled with immunoSEQ multiplex PCR; TCRdb holds only in-frame clones, not every one. V, J and clone size derive from that table, while D and trimming were established from the DNA sequence. The sample shows about 92,000 clones, more than 60% of them seen only once. Study-wide points: Roughly uniform depth of sequencing across donors was assumed in presence/absence analyses. Highest at DRB1 and lowest at HLA-C, TCR association rates differed among HLA loci in a later analysis.

The germline gives CDR1 MNHNS, CDR2 SASEGT. The germline V and J ends were trimmed by 5 bases and 0 bases, with 12 bases remaining between them. CDR3 size: 15 residues. The source of this sequence is a man aged 50-59 years in good health and CMV-seropositive. Sample: PBMCs. This sequence joins TRBV6-1 and TRBJ2-3; possibly TRBD1 for D (6 bases). In DNA, the CDR3 is TGTGCCAGCAGTTCGACAGGCTCTAGCACAGATACGCAGTATTTT. Protein: CASSSTGSSTDTQYF.